Shown below are 5 T cell receptor beta chains from a single sample sequenced in a study of blood T cells in healthy people across ages. The use of a sample-barcoded 5' primer and a J-beta primer mix characterized a second PCR of 7 to 11 cycles. TCRdb reprocessed the 5' RACE reads with MiXCR, giving one entry per CDR3 protein. The sample includes about 1.4 million distinct CDR3 sequences, approximately 59% seen only once; the top ten take 6.5% to 8.5%. Sequenced sample: blood. These receptors all stem from a young man in good health.

This clonotype was seen only once. The chain links TRBV6-6 to TRBJ1-1; a possible D gene is TRBD1 (5 bases). V was trimmed by 2 bases and J by 1 base, leaving 8 bases between them. This CDR3 region has 14 residues. The germline V gene has CDR1 MNHNY and CDR2 SVGAGI (reference sequence). CDR3 sequence: CASSYTDRNTEAFF. For the CDR3, the DNA is TGTGCCAGCAGTTACACTGACAGGAACACTGAAGCTTTCTTT.

The CDR3 loop reads CSVGGQGLAEQYF. The CDR3 DNA reads TGCAGCGTCGGCGGACAGGGGCTTGCCGAGCAGTACTTC. V usage is TRBV29-1 and J usage is TRBJ2-7, with TRBD1 matching over 9 bases. V trimming: 6 bases; J trimming: 6 bases; junction bases outside the gene matches: 9. The CDR3 has 13 amino acids. Germline values: CDR1 SQVTM, CDR2 ANQGSEA.

This chain uses TRBV9 with TRBJ2-3; 9 bases align to TRBD2. Germline trimming cut 0 bases from V and 2 bases from J; bases unmatched to any gene: 4. This CDR3 is built from 16 residues. CDR1 is SGDLS, CDR2 YYNGEE, per germline. The CDR3 DNA follows: TGTGCCAGCAGCGTAGGCGGGACTAGCCCCACAGATACGCAGTATTTT. Protein: CASSVGGTSPTDTQYF.

In this sample, this clonotype turned up a few times. The chain employs TRBV29-1 and TRBJ2-7; unclear D gene. V lost 6 bases and J 0 bases, leaving 12 bases between the germline ends. Germline V CDR1 and CDR2: SQVTM, ANQGSEA. The CDR3 spans 13 residues. The DNA for the CDR3 is TGCAGCGTACTGGCAGATTTCTCCTACGAGCAGTACTTC. This codes for CSVLADFSYEQYF.

This clonotype was seen at least ten times. The chain carries TRBV6-5 and TRBJ2-1; a possible D gene is TRBD2 (6 bases). This CDR3 spans 18 amino acids. Germline CDR1 and CDR2: MNHEY and SVGAGI. V gave up 6 bases and J gave up 5 bases, with 26 bases separating them. CDR3 sequence: CASSLSPPGLIGNNEQFF. The CDR3 DNA reads as TGTGCCAGCAGCCTATCCCCACCGGGACTCATAGGCAACAATGAGCAGTTCTTC.